The 24 T cell receptor beta chains below all came from one sample that was sequenced in a study of cytomegalovirus exposure and HLA in healthy donors. PCR amplification relied on 60 Vbeta primers (plus 13 Jbeta primers). This table comes from immunoSEQ multiplex PCR, and its TCRdb copy is limited to in-frame clones, with some not included. The sample has approximately 150,000 clones, 60% to 80% seen once. The specimen was PBMCs. The receptor source for this set is a female donor in good health and CMV-seronegative.

The rearrangement links TRBV5-4 to TRBJ2-1; the D is unclear. This CDR3 has 13 residues. Trimming took 0 bases from V and 7 from J, leaving 8 bases between them. The germline gives CDR1 SGHNT, CDR2 YYREEE (reference sequence). The CDR3 is CASSLAFANEQFF. In DNA, the CDR3 is TGTGCCAGCAGCTTGGCGTTTGCGAATGAGCAGTTCTTC.

This clone rates as medium-sized. The rearrangement links TRBV7-9 to TRBJ1-4; 9 nucleotides agree with TRBD1. The junction had 5 bases not matched to a gene; V was cut back by 5 bases and J by 4 bases. Germline loops: CDR1 SEHNR, CDR2 FQNEAQ (reference sequence). The CDR3 loop spans 15 amino acids. Here the CDR3 reads CASSLRDRVNEKLFF. CDR3 nucleotide sequence: TGTGCCAGCAGCCTCCGGGACAGGGTTAATGAAAAACTGTTTTTT.

CDR3 in DNA: TGTGCCACCCGCAGGGGGGAGGATGAAAAACTGTTTTTT. This gives the protein CATRRGEDEKLFF. The chain has TRBV27 and TRBJ1-4, with TRBD1 identical over 7 bases. The V and J ends lost 10 bases and 6 bases, in that order; junction bases with no gene match: 8. Germline V gene sequence: CDR1 MNHEY, CDR2 SMNVEV (reference sequence). CDR3 length: 13 residues.

As regards this clone: Distinct nucleotide sequences in the sample also encode this CDR3. The chain carries TRBV7-2 and TRBJ1-1; tentative D call: TRBD1 (5 bases). From germline, CDR1 is SGHTA and CDR2 FQGNSA. This CDR3 region has 15 residues. V was pared by 4 bases and J by 1 base, with 13 bases between. CDR3 residues: CASSSLVDRNTEAFF. DNA for the CDR3: TGTGCCAGCAGCTCCCTCGTTGACAGGAACACTGAAGCTTTCTTT.

The chain has TRBV7-8 and TRBJ1-4; D not certain. The CDR3 totals 14 residues. Trimming took off 5 bases at V and 7 bases at J, with 14 bases between the two ends. Looked up from germline, CDR1 is SGHVS and CDR2 is FQNEAQ. The CDR3 here is CASSKTPTGEKLFF. CDR3 nucleotides: TGTGCCAGCAGCAAGACACCCACCGGTGAAAAACTGTTTTTT.

This clone was counted a few times. The CDR3 sequence: CASSRGGPSGANVLTF. The DNA of the CDR3 is TGTGCCAGCTCGAGGGGGGGACCATCTGGGGCCAACGTCCTGACTTTC. The chain carries TRBV7-2 and TRBJ2-6; D is perhaps TRBD2 (7 bases). V gave up 8 bases and J gave up 1 base, with 15 bases separating them. The germline gives CDR1 SGHTA, CDR2 FQGNSA. The CDR3 loop spans 16 amino acids.

In this sample, this clone turned up once. The CDR3: CASSLSGGRETQYF. The CDR3 nucleotides read TGTGCCAGCAGCTTAAGTGGGGGCCGTGAGACCCAGTACTTC. The V call is TRBV7-6, the J call TRBJ2-5; tentative D call: TRBD1 (6 bases). The ends were cut back, 2 bases at V and 5 bases at J, with 12 bases in the middle. Germline V gives CDR1 SGHVS, CDR2 FNYEAQ. The CDR3 totals 14 residues. Looking up the rest from reference TRBV7-6 and TRBJ2-5 gives the full variable domain: GAGVSQSPRYKVTKRGQDVALRCDPISGHVSLYWYRQALGQGPEFLTYFNYEAQQDKSGLPNDRFSAERPEGSISTLTIQRTEQRDSAMYRCASSLSGGRETQYFGPGTRLLVL.

The V gene is TRBV11-2, the J gene TRBJ2-5, with a possible D match to TRBD1 (5 bases). The CDR3 consists of 14 residues. The germline V gene encodes CDR1 SGHAT and CDR2 FQNNGV. Trimming cost V 5 bases and J 5 bases, with 15 bases left between them. The CDR3 DNA sequence: TGTGCCAGCAGCATCAGGGCAGTCGAGGAGACCCAGTACTTC. Its protein is CASSIRAVEETQYF.

The rearrangement links TRBV5-1 to TRBJ1-4, with no clear D. V lost 0 bases and J lost 1, with 7 bases in between. The CDR3 runs to 15 residues. Germline V gives CDR1 SGHRS, CDR2 YFSETQ. In nucleotides, the CDR3 is TGCGCCAGCAGCTTGGCCGGGGAAACTAATGAAAAACTGTTTTTT. Amino acids: CASSLAGETNEKLFF.

The CDR3, as DNA: TGTGCCAGCAGCTTAGCTCCAGCGGGGGGGCGTGGGGAGCTGTTTTTT. Translating gives CASSLAPAGGRGELFF. The J gene is TRBJ2-2, the V gene TRBV7-2; TRBD2 aligns across 10 bases. Per the germline V gene, CDR1 is SGHTA and CDR2 is FQGNSA. The CDR3 spans 16 residues. J gave up 8 bases and V 0 bases, and 6 bases lay outside the gene matches.

The rearrangement links TRBV2 to TRBJ2-7, with D perhaps TRBD1 (6 bases). Trimming took off 4 bases at V and 0 bases at J, with 10 bases between the two ends. This CDR3 spans 14 amino acids. Germline CDR1 and CDR2: SNHLY and FYNNEI. The CDR3 here is CASSGDTTSYEQYF. The CDR3 nucleotides read TGTGCCAGCAGTGGGGACACTACCTCCTACGAGCAGTACTTC.

This chain connects TRBV2 to TRBJ2-3; D is unclear. The ends were cut back, 3 bases at V and 2 bases at J, with 6 bases in the middle. Looked up from germline, CDR1 is SNHLY and CDR2 is FYNNEI. CDR3 length: 13 amino acids. CDR3 loop: CASSDYYTDTQYF. The CDR3 DNA reads as TGTGCCAGCAGTGATTACTACACAGATACGCAGTATTTT.

The rearrangement joins TRBV5-8 to TRBJ1-2; D gene ambiguous. CDR3 length equals 14 residues. Germline V gene data show CDR1 as SGHTS and CDR2 as YDEGEE. V lost 3 bases, J lost 3 bases, and 12 bases lay in between. The CDR3 protein is CASSSLFVDYGYTF. The CDR3 nucleotides read TGTGCCAGCAGCTCGTTGTTCGTTGACTATGGCTACACCTTC.

The V call is TRBV27, the J call TRBJ2-7, with 7 bases matching TRBD2. V lost 5 bases to trimming and J lost 6 bases; unmatched junction nucleotides: 10. CDR1 and CDR2 (germline): MNHEY, SMNVEV (reference sequence). The CDR3 length is 14 residues. The CDR3 DNA is TGTGCCAGCAGTCCCGCAGGGACTACATGCGAGCAGTACTTC. This codes for CASSPAGTTCEQYF.

The chain carries TRBV7-2 and TRBJ1-1; 8 bases are shared with TRBD1. CDR1 is SGHTA and CDR2 is FQGNSA in the germline V gene. The CDR3 spans 14 residues. With 5 bases clipped from V and 5 bases from J, the junction kept 7 bases outside the gene matches. The DNA for the CDR3 is TGTGCCAGCAGCCCAAGACAGGGGAGGACTGAAGCTTTCTTT. Protein product: CASSPRQGRTEAFF.

V gene TRBV6-6 combines with J gene TRBJ2-1; a weak D match, TRBD2 (6 bases). CDR3 length equals 15 residues. V was shortened by 7 bases and J by 4 bases, with 17 bases between the two germline ends. CDR1 is MNHNY, CDR2 SVGAGI, per germline (reference sequence). This CDR3 is CASTIGTSHYNEQFF. The CDR3 nucleotides read TGTGCCAGCACCATAGGGACTTCTCATTACAATGAGCAGTTCTTC.

The rearrangement joins TRBV11-2 to TRBJ2-2, with 14 nucleotides matching TRBD2. With V trimmed by 5 bases and J by 0 bases, 2 bases remained unmatched. This CDR3 has 17 amino acids. CDR1 is SGHAT, CDR2 FQNNGV, per germline. DNA for the CDR3: TGTGCCAGCAGCACGACTAGCGGGGGGGCGAACACCGGGGAGCTGTTTTTT. Encoded protein: CASSTTSGGANTGELFF.

The chain has TRBV10-3 and TRBJ2-2; D unclear. V lost 6 bases and J lost 0, with 11 bases in between. This CDR3 is built from 15 residues. Looked up from germline, CDR1 is ENHRY and CDR2 is SYGVKD. The CDR3 loop is CAISGSGSNTGELFF. The CDR3 region has the DNA TGTGCCATCAGCGGATCAGGTTCGAACACCGGGGAGCTGTTTTTT.

V and J are TRBV7-6 and TRBJ2-3; 10 bases agree with TRBD2. The CDR3 runs 15 residues. Trimming cost V 5 bases and J 1 base; bases outside gene matches: 3. Per the germline V gene, CDR1 is SGHVS and CDR2 is FNYEAQ. CDR3 residues: CASSPLAGGTDTQYF. The CDR3 coding sequence is TGTGCCAGCAGCCCGCTAGCGGGAGGCACAGATACGCAGTATTTT.

The CDR3 DNA follows: TGTGCCAGCAGCTTGAAGGGGGCGGATGAAGCTTTCTTT. This sequence encodes CASSLKGADEAFF. The rearrangement joins TRBV5-8 to TRBJ1-1, with 7 bases aligning to TRBD1. The CDR3 is 13 amino acids. V gave up 1 base and J gave up 7 bases; unmatched junction bases: 4. The germline CDR1 and CDR2 sequences are SGHTS and YDEGEE.

The chain joins TRBV5-1 to TRBJ1-1; TRBD1 is a possible D gene (5 bases). The CDR3 has 15 residues. Germline V lookup: CDR1 SGHRS, CDR2 YFSETQ. V was trimmed by 0 bases and J by 1 base, leaving 10 bases between them. Here the CDR3 DNA reads TGCGCCAGCAGCTTGGGTGGACACTCGAACACTGAAGCTTTCTTT. Residues: CASSLGGHSNTEAFF.

The V gene is TRBV27, the J gene TRBJ1-6; D unresolved. The CDR3 is 18 amino acids. Germline assignment: CDR1 MNHEY and CDR2 SMNVEV (reference sequence). Between the trimmed V and J ends, which lost 2 bases and 0 bases, there was a span of 14 bases. The CDR3 region has the DNA TGTGCCAGCAGTTTAAACAGTGCGGGAAGCTCCTATAATTCACCCCTCCACTTT. This sequence encodes CASSLNSAGSSYNSPLHF.

This chain uses TRBV15 with TRBJ2-1; D gene ambiguous. Germline CDR1 and CDR2: LNHNV and YYDKDF (reference sequence). This CDR3 spans 12 amino acids. V gave up 0 bases and J gave up 7 bases, with 4 bases separating them. CDR3 sequence: CATSRDMNEQFF. For the CDR3, the DNA is TGTGCCACCAGCAGAGATATGAATGAGCAGTTCTTC.

The rearrangement links TRBV6-1 to TRBJ2-3, with TRBD1 identical over 7 bases. CDR3 length equals 14 residues. V was pared by 4 bases and J by 4 bases, with 5 bases of the junction left unmatched. Germline CDR1 reads MNHNS; CDR2 reads SASEGT. This CDR3 reads CASSAGGFSDTQYF. The DNA for the CDR3 is TGTGCCAGCAGTGCAGGGGGTTTTTCAGATACGCAGTATTTT.